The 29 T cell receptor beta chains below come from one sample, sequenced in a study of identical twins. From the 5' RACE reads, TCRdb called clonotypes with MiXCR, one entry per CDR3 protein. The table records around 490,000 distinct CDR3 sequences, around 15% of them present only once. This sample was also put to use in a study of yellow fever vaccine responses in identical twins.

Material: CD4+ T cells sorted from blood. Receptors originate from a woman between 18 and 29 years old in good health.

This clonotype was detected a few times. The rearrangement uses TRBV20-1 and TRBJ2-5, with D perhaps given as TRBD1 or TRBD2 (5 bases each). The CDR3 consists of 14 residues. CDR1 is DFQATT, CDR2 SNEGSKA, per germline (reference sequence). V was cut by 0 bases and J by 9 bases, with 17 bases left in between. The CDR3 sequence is CSAREDPAEGSQYF. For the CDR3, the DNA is TGCAGTGCTAGAGAGGATCCGGCTGAGGGGTCCCAGTACTTC.

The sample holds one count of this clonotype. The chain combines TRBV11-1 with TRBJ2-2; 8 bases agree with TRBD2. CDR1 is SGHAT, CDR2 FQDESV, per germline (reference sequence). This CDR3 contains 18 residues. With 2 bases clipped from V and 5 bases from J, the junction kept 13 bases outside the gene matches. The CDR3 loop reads CASSLWGTAGGRTGELFF. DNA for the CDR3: TGTGCCAGCAGCTTATGGGGAACCGCGGGGGGACGGACCGGGGAGCTGTTTTTT. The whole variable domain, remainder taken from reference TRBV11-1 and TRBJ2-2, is EAEVAQSPRYKITEKSQAVAFWCDPISGHATLYWYRQILGQGPELLVQFQDESVVDDSQLPKDRFSAERLKGVDSTLKIQPAELGDSAMYLCASSLWGTAGGRTGELFFGEGSRLTVL.

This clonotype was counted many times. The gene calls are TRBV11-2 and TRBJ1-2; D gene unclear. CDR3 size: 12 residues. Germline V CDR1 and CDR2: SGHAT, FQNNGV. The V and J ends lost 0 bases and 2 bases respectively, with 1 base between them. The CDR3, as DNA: TGTGCCAGCAGCTTAGACAACTATGGCTACACCTTC. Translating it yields CASSLDNYGYTF.

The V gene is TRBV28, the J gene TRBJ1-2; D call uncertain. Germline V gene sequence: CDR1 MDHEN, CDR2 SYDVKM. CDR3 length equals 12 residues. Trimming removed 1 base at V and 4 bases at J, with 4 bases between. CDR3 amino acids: CASSLYGYGYTF. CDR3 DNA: TGTGCCAGCAGTTTATATGGCTATGGCTACACCTTC.

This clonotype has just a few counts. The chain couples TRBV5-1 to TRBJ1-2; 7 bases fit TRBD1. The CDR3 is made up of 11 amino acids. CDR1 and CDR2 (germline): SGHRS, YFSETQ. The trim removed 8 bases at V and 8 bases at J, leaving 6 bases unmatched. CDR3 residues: CARDREVGYTF. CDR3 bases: TGCGCCAGAGACAGGGAGGTCGGCTACACCTTC.

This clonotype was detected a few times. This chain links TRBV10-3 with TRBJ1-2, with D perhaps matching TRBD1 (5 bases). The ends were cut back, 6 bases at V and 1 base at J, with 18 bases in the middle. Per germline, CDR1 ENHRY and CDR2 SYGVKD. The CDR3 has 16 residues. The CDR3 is CAISRATGTGNYGYTF. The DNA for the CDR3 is TGTGCCATCAGCCGAGCAACCGGGACGGGTAACTATGGCTACACCTTC.

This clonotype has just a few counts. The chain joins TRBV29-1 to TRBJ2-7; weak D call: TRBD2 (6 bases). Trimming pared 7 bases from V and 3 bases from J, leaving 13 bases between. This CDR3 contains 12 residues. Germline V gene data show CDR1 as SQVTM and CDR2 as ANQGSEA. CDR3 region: CSAQRGVYEQYF. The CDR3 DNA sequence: TGCAGCGCCCAACGCGGGGTCTACGAGCAGTACTTC.

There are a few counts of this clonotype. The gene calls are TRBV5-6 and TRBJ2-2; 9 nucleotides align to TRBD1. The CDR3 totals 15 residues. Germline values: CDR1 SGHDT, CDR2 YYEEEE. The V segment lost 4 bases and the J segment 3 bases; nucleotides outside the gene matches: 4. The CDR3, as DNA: TGTGCCAGCAGCACCGGGACAGGGTACACCGGGGAGCTGTTTTTT. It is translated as CASSTGTGYTGELFF.

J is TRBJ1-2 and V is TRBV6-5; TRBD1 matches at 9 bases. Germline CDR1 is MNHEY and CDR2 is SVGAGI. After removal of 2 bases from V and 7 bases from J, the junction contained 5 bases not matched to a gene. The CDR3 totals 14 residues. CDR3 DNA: TGTGCCAGCAGTTACACAGGGGGCGCGGGTGGCTACACCTTC. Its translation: CASSYTGGAGGYTF.

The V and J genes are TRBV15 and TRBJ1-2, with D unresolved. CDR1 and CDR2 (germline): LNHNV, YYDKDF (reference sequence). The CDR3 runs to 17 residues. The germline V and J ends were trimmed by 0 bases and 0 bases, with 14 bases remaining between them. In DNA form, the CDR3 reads TGTGCCACCAGCAGAGACTACGGAGAGTTATCTAACTATGGCTACACCTTC. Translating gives CATSRDYGELSNYGYTF.

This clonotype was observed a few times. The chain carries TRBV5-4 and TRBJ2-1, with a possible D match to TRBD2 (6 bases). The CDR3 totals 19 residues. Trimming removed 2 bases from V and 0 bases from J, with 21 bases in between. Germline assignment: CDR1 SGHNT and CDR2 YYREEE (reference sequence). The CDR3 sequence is CASSFIRGVAESSYNEQFF. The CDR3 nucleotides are TGTGCCAGCAGCTTTATAAGGGGCGTAGCGGAGAGCTCCTACAATGAGCAGTTCTTC. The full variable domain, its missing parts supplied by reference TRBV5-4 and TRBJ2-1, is ETGVTQSPTHLIKTRGQQVTLRCSSQSGHNTVSWYQQALGQGPQFIFQYYREEENGRGNFPPRFSGLQFPNYSSELNVNALELDDSALYLCASSFIRGVAESSYNEQFFGPGTRLTVL.

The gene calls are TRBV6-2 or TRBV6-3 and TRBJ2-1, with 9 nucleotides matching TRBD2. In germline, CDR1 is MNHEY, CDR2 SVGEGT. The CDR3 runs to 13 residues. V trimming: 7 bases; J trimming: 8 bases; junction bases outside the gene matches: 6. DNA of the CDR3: TGTGCCAGCAAGACGACTAGCGGCCATGAGCAGTTCTTC. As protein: CASKTTSGHEQFF.

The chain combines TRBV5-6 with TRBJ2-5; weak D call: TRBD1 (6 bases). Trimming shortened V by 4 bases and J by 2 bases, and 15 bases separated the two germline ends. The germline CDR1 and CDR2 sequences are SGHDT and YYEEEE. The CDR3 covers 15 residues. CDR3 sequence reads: CASSLWAGTQETQYF. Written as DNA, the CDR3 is TGTGCCAGCAGCCTGTGGGCAGGGACACAAGAGACCCAGTACTTC.

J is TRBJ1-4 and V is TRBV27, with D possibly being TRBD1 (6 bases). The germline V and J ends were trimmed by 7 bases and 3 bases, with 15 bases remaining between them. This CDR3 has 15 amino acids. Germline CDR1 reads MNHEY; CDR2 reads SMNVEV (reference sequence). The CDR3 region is CASKWGQGANEKLFF. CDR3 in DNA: TGTGCCAGCAAATGGGGGCAAGGCGCTAATGAAAAACTGTTTTTT.

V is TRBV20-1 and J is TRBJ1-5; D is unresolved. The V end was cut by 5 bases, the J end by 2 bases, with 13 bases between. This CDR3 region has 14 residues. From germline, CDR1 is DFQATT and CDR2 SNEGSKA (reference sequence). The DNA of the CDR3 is TGCAGTGCTTCCCCGGGTGAGGGCAATCAGCCCCAGCATTTT. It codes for CSASPGEGNQPQHF.

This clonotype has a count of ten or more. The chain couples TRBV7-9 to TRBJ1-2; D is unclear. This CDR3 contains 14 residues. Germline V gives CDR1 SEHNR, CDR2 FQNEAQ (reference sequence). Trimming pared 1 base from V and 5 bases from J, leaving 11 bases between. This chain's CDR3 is CASSLEGGGYGYTF. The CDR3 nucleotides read TGTGCCAGCAGCTTAGAAGGAGGAGGGTATGGCTACACCTTC. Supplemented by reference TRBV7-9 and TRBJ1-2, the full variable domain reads DTGVSQNPRHKITKRGQNVTFRCDPISEHNRLYWYRQTLGQGPEFLTYFQNEAQLEKSRLLSDRFSAERPKGSFSTLEIQRTEQGDSAMYLCASSLEGGGYGYTFGSGTRLTVV.

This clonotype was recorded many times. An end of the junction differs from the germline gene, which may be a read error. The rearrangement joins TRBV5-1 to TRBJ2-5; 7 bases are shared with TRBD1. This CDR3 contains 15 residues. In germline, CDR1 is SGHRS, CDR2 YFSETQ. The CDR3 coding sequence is TGCGCCAGCAGCTTGGAAGCGACAGGGCGAGAGACCCAATACTTC. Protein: CASSLEATGRETQYF.

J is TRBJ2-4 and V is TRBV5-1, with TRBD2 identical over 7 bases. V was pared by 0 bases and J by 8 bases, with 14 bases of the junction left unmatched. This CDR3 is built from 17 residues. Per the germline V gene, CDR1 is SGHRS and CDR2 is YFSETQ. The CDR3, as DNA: TGCGCCAGCAGCTTGGATAGGTGGGAGGGGAATTCGGACATTCAGTACTTC. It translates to CASSLDRWEGNSDIQYF.

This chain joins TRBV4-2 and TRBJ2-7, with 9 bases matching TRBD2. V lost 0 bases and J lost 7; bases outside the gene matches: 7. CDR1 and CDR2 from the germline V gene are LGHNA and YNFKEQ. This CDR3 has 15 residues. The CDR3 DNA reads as TGTGCCAGCAGCCAAGATGGGTCTAGCGGGGTAGAGCAGTACTTC. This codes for CASSQDGSSGVEQYF.

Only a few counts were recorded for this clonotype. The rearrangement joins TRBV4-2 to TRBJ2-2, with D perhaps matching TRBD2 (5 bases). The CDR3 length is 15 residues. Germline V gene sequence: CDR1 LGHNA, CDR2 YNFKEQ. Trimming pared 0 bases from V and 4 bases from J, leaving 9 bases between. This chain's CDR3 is CASSQEDRGTGELFF. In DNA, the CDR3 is TGTGCCAGCAGCCAAGAGGATCGGGGCACCGGGGAGCTGTTTTTT.

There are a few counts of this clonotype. CDR3 amino acids: CASTFTGGRSYNEQFF. The CDR3 nucleotides read TGTGCCAGTACCTTCACCGGGGGCCGCTCCTACAATGAGCAGTTCTTC. This chain links TRBV7-6 with TRBJ2-1; possibly TRBD1 or TRBD2 for D (6 bases each). V lost 9 bases, J lost 0 bases, and 18 bases lay in between. Germline V gene sequence: CDR1 SGHVS, CDR2 FNYEAQ. The CDR3 sequence is 16 residues long.

The CDR3 loop is CASSLDSNRPYEQYF. DNA of the CDR3: TGTGCCAGCAGTTTAGACTCGAACCGGCCCTACGAGCAGTACTTC. This chain uses TRBV12-3 or TRBV12-4 with TRBJ2-7; D unclear. The CDR3 spans 15 residues. Trimming left V 1 base short and J 2 bases short, with 12 bases between.

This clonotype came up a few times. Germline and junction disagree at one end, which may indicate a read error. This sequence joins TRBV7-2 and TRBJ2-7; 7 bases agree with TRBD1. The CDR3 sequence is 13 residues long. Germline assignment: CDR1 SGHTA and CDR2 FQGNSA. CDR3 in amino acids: CASSLGGTVEGYF. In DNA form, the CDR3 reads TGTGCCAGCAGCTTAGGGGGGACAGTCGAGGGTTATTTC.

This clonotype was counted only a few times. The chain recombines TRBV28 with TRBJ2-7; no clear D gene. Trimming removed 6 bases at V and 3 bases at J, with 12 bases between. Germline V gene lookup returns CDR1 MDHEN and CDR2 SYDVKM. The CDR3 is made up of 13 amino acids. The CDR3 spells CASSRSLNYEQYF. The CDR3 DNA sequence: TGTGCCAGCAGCCGCAGCCTCAACTACGAGCAGTACTTC. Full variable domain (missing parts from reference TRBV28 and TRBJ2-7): DVKVTQSSRYLVKRTGEKVFLECVQDMDHENMFWYRQDPGLGLRLIYFSYDVKMKEKGDIPEGYSVSREKKERFSLILESASTNQTSMYLCASSRSLNYEQYFGPGTRLTVT.

The DNA for the CDR3 is TGTGCCAGCAGCCGGACTAGCGGGGGGATTACAGATACGCAGTATTTT. It translates to CASSRTSGGITDTQYF. V and J are TRBV7-2 and TRBJ2-3, with 14 bases lining up with TRBD2. Germline-derived CDR1 and CDR2 are SGHTA and FQGNSA. CDR3 size: 16 residues. V was pared by 5 bases and J by 3 bases, with 4 bases of the junction left unmatched.

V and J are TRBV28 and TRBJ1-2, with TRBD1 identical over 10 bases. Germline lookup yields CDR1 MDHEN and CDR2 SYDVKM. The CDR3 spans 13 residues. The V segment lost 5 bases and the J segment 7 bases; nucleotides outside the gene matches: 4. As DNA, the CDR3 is TGTGCCAGCAGTCAGACAGGGGGCTCTGGCTACACCTTC. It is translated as CASSQTGGSGYTF.

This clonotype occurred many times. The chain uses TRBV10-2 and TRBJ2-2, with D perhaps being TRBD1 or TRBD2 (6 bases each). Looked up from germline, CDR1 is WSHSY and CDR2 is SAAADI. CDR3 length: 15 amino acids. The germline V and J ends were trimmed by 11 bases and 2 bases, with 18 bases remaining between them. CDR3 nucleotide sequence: TGCGCCGGCTCCCCACGGGGGCCAAACACCGGGGAGCTGTTTTTT. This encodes CAGSPRGPNTGELFF.

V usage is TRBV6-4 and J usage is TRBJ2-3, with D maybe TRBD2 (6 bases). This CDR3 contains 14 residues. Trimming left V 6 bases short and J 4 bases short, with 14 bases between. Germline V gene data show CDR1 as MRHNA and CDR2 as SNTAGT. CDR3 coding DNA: TGTGCCAGCAGCCGGGACTCACCCCCAGATACGCAGTATTTT. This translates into CASSRDSPPDTQYF.

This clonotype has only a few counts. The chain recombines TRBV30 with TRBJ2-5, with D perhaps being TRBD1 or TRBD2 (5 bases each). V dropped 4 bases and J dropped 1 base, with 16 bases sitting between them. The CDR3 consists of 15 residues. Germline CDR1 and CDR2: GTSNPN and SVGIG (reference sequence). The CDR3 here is CAWTRDLKFQETQYF. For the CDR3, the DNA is TGTGCCTGGACTCGGGACCTAAAGTTCCAAGAGACCCAGTACTTC.